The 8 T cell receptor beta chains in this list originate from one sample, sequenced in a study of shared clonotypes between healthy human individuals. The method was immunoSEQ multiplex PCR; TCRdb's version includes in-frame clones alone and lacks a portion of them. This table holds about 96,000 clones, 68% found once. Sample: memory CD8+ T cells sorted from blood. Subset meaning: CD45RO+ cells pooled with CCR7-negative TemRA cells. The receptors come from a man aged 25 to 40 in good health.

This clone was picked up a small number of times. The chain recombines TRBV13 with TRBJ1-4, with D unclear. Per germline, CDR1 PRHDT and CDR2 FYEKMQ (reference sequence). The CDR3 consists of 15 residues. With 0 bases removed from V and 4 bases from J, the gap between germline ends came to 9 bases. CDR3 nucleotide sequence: TGTGCCAGCAGCTTAGGAGGAGACGGTAATGAAAAACTGTTTTTT. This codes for CASSLGGDGNEKLFF.

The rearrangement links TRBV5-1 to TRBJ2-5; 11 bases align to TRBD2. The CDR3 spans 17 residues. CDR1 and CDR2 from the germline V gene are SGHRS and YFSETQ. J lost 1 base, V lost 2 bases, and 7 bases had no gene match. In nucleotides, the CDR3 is TGCGCCAGCAGCTTCGGACTAGCGGGCAATACCCAAGAGACCCAGTACTTC. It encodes CASSFGLAGNTQETQYF.

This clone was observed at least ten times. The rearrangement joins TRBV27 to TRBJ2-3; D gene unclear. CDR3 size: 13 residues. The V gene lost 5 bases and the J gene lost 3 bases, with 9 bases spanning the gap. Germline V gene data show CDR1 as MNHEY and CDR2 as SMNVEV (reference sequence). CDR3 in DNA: TGTGCCAGCAGTACGAAAATTACAGATACGCAGTATTTT. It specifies CASSTKITDTQYF.

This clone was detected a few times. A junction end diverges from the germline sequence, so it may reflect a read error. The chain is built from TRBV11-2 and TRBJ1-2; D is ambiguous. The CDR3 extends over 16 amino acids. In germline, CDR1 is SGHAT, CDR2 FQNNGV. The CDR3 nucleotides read TGCCAGCAGCGGATCGACGAGAGCAGAAAGACCTATGGCTACACCTTC. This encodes CQQRIDESRKTYGYTF.

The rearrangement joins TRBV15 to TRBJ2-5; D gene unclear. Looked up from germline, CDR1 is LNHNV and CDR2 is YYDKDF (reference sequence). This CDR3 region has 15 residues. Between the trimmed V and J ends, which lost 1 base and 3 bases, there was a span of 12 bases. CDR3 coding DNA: TGTGCCACCAGCAGAGTGTATGACCCTGAAGAGACCCAGTACTTC. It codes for CATSRVYDPEETQYF.

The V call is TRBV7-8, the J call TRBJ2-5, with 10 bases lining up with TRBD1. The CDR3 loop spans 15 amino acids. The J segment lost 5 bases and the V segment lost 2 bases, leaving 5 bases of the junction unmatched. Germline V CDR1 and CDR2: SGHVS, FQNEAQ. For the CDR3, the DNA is TGTGCCAGCAGCTTAATCGACAGGGGGCGGGAGACCCAGTACTTC. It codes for CASSLIDRGRETQYF.

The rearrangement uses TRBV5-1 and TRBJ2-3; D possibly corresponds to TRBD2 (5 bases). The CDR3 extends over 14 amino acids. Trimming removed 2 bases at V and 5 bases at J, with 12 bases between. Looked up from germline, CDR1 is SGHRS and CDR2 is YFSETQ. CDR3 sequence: CASSFGGFEDTQYF. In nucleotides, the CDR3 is TGCGCCAGCAGCTTTGGAGGTTTTGAAGATACGCAGTATTTT.

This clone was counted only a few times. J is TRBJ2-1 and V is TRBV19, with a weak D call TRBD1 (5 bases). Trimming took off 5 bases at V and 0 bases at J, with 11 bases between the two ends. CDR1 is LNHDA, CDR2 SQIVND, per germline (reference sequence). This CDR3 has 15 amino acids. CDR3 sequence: CASSVWGNSYNEQFF. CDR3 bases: TGTGCCAGTAGTGTGTGGGGCAACTCCTACAATGAGCAGTTCTTC.